There are a few counts of the clone carrying this T cell receptor beta chain. Its antigen is unknown. This sample was taken from a study of T-cell memory formation after mild COVID-19. Study-level points and caveats: Of the contracting clones, CD4+ ones lay mainly in CM and EM, and CD8+ ones in EMRA.

A single record per CDR3 protein comes from TCRdb applying MiXCR to the 5' RACE reads. The sample yields about 270,000 distinct CDR3 sequences, under 20% seen once. The V end lost 0 bases, the J end lost 8 bases, and 6 bases lay between the germline ends. Germline V CDR1 and CDR2: SGHRS, YFSETQ. This CDR3 contains 11 residues. The V call is TRBV5-1, the J call TRBJ2-7, with D possibly TRBD1 on 5 matching bases. The sample comprised PBMCs or a T cell subset sorted from them (not recorded which). This clonotype originated in a man aged 18-30 years who had mild COVID-19 (a few samples of this study predate the infection). Cell type and time point are not known. CDR3 region: CASSLEGKQYF. Written as DNA, the CDR3 is TGCGCCAGCAGCTTGGAGGGGAAGCAGTACTTC.